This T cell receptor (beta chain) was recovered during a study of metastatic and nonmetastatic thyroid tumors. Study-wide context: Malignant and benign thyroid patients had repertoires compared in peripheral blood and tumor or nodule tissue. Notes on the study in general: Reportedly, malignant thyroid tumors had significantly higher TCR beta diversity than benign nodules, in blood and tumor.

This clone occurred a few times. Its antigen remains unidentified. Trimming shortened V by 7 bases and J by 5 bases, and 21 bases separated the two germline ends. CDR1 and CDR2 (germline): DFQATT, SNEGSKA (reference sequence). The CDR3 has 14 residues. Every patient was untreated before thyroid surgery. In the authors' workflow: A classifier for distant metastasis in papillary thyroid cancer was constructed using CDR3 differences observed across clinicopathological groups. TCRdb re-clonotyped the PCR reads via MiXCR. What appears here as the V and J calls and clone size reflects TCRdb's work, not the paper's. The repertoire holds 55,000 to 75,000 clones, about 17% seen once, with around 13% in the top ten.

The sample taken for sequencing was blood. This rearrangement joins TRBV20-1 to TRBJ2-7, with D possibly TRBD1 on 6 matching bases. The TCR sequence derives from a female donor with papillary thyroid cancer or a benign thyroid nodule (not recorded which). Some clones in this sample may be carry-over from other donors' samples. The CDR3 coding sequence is TGCAGTGTCCTCAGTCCAGAACAGGGCGACGAGCAGTACTTC. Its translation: CSVLSPEQGDEQYF.